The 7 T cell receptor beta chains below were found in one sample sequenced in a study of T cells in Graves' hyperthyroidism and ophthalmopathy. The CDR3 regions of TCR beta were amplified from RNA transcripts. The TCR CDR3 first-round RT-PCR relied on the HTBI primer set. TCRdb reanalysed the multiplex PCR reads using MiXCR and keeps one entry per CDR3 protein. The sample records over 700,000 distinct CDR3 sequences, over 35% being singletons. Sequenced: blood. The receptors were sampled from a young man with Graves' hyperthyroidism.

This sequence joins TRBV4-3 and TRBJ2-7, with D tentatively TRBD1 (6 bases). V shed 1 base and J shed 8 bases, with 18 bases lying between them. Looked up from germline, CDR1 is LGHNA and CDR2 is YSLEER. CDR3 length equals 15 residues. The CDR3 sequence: CASSQAQGALRKQYF. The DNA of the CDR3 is TGCGCCAGCAGCCAAGCACAGGGAGCCCTCCGAAAGCAGTACTTC.

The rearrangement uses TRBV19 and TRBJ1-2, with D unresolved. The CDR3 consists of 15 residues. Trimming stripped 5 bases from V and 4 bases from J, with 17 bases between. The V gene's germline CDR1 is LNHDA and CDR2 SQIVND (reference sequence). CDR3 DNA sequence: TGTGCCAGTAGTCCCGGTGCCGGAGGAGGCTATGGCTACACCTTC. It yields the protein CASSPGAGGGYGYTF.

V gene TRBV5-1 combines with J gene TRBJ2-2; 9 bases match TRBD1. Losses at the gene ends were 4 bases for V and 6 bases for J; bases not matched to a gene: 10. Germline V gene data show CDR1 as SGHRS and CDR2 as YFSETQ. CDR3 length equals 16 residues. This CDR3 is CASSTGGGFQAGELFF. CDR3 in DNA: TGCGCCAGCAGCACAGGGGGCGGCTTTCAAGCCGGGGAGCTGTTTTTT.

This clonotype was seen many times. This CDR3 is CASSQTGVGNSPLHF. Written as DNA, the CDR3 is TGTGCCAGCAGCCAGACAGGGGTCGGAAATTCACCCCTCCACTTT. V and J are TRBV5-6 and TRBJ1-6; 8 bases match TRBD1. This CDR3 is built from 15 residues. V was clipped by 4 bases and J by 7 bases; unmatched bases: 7. From germline, CDR1 is SGHDT and CDR2 YYEEEE. The full variable domain, with the rest looked up from reference TRBV5-6 and TRBJ1-6, is DAGVTQSPTHLIKTRGQQVTLRCSPKSGHDTVSWYQQALGQGPQFIFQYYEEEERQRGNFPDRFSGHQFPNYSSELNVNALLLGDSALYLCASSQTGVGNSPLHFGNGTRLTVT.

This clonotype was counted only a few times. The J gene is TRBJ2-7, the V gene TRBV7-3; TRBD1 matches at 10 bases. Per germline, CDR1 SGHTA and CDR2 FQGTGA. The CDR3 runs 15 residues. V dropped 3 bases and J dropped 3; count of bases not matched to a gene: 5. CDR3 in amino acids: CASSFTGTGDYEQYF. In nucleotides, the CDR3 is TGTGCCAGCAGCTTTACCGGGACAGGGGACTACGAGCAGTACTTC.

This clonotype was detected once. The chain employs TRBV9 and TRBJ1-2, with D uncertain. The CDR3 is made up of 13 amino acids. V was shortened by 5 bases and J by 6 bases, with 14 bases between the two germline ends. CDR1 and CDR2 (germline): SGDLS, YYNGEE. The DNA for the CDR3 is TGTGCCAGCAGTCCCTCGGACGGTGATGGCTACACCTTC. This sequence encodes CASSPSDGDGYTF.

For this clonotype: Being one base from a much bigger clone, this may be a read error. This CDR3 reads CAISEGKTEAFF. In DNA form, the CDR3 reads TGTGCCATCAGTGAGGGGAAGACTGAAGCTTTCTTT. This sequence joins TRBV10-3 and TRBJ1-1; D not certain. Germline CDR1 and CDR2: ENHRY and SYGVKD. V was trimmed by 2 bases and J by 5 bases, leaving 6 bases between them. This CDR3 is built from 12 residues.